This T cell receptor beta chain was found in a study of cytomegalovirus exposure and HLA in healthy donors. Overall study findings and caveats: A further, later analysis showed that HLA-associated TCR beta chains (compared with equally common others) were more clonally expanded. Associated with cytomegalovirus, according to the listing, were 150 to 200 TCR beta chains. Being productive about 87% or about 30% of the time was typical of most TCR beta V segments in an earlier analysis.

The PCR made use of 60 Vbeta and 13 Jbeta primers. Per the original data handling: Later reanalysis found approximately 76 million unique TCR beta chains, around 11 million of them shared. Sequencing was performed with immunoSEQ multiplex PCR; in TCRdb, only in-frame clones are kept and a portion is missing. V, J and clone size derive from that table, while D and trimming were established from the DNA sequence. Of 99,000 or so clones detected, more than 75% appear once; the ten largest clones hold approximately 1.7%. Germline CDR1 SNHLY, CDR2 FYNNEI. V gave up 7 bases and J gave up 5 bases, with 9 bases separating them. This CDR3 has 12 amino acids. Notes on this clone: Its antigen is as yet unknown.

The sequencing sample was made of PBMCs. This TCR derives from a woman aged 35 to 49 in good health and CMV-seronegative. V gene TRBV2 combines with J gene TRBJ2-1; the D is unclear. The CDR3 sequence: CASNYLNNEQFF. The CDR3 bases are TGTGCCAGCAATTACTTGAACAATGAGCAGTTCTTC. Full variable domain (missing parts from reference TRBV2 and TRBJ2-1): EPEVTQTPSHQVTQMGQEVILRCVPISNHLYFYWYRQILGQKVEFLVSFYNNEISEKSEIFDDQFSVERPDGSNFTLKIRSTKLEDSAMYFCASNYLNNEQFFGPGTRLTVL.